This T cell receptor beta chain is drawn from a study of OX40 agonist ivuxolimab in advanced cancers. The table came from immunoSEQ multiplex PCR; TCRdb's copy has only in-frame clones and leaves some out. The data hold about 46,000 clones, with around nine tenths observed a single time. With respect to this clone: Its antigen is still unknown.

V dropped 1 base and J dropped 3 bases, with 9 bases sitting between them. This CDR3 is built from 14 residues. The germline CDR1 and CDR2 sequences are MGHRA and YSYEKL. Regarding the study as a whole: Among expanded peripheral T cells, antigen specificity went undetermined.

The TCR originated in an adult with an advanced solid tumor such as melanoma, head and neck, liver or kidney cancer. The sequences come from CD4+ or CD8+ T cells sorted from blood, collected in a trial of the OX40 agonist ivuxolimab. This chain connects TRBV4-1 to TRBJ1-1; weak D call: TRBD1 (5 bases). The CDR3 DNA reads as TGCGCCAGCAGCCAAGTGTGGGGGGACACTGAAGCTTTCTTT. Translating gives CASSQVWGDTEAFF.